The present entry profiles one TCR beta chain with its context. The table lists this clone with a few counts. Its antigen has not been determined. Base qualities are missing; no much larger clone stands one base away. The sample originates from a study of cytomegalovirus exposure and HLA in healthy donors (dated by TCRdb to 2016 to 2017). In terms of the full investigation: An earlier analysis of approximately 640 of the donors reported 250 to 300 Gb of sequence data and some 100 million unique TCR beta sequences from 190 million or so T cells. An early release covering about 600 HLA-typed donors comprised about 300 gigabases of sequencing data and 85 million or so unique TCR sequences. Of the 350 to 450 genotyped donors, roughly 76% were placed in the genetic ancestry cluster associated with self-reported Caucasian donors. The aim of the study was to test whether cataloging public T cell receptors could identify signatures of past pathogen exposure. The study used immunosequencing to profile the T cell repertoires of some 600 subjects and linked those repertoires to cytomegalovirus serostatus. Along with the approximately 700-subject first cohort, a separate validation cohort of about 110 different subjects was used. To predict cytomegalovirus infection status, the study combined high-throughput TCR immunosequencing, statistical association of individual TCRs with disease status, and machine learning. In a later analysis, previously published TCR beta repertoires from 666 donors were re-analyzed and high-resolution HLA genotyping was added so that TCR occurrence patterns could be studied. Rather than using new phenotypic data, the later analysis identified candidate immune exposures from TCR beta sequences and from how often those sequences occurred across donors. To decide whether each TCR beta V gene segment behaved as functional or pseudogenic, an earlier analysis of some 600 of the donors relied on high-throughput TCR beta sequencing. Donor age, sex, ethnicity and CMV serostatus were collected together with the repertoire data. A later genetic analysis used genome-wide SNP genotypes for about 65% of the 666 donors, treating that subset as a discovery cohort. All discovery cohort repertoires had been generated on a single sequencing platform. Class I and class II HLA loci were covered by the typing at four-digit resolution. The number of donors typed differed by locus, with roughly 620-630 for A, B, C, DRB1 and DQB1, around 500 for DQA1, 600 to 610 for DPA1, and over 400 for DPB1. A few DR-DQ haplotypes were treated as single units for association and clustering because of strong linkage in the cohort. Across 300 to 400 genotyped donors of the cohort, an average of approximately 220,000 unique TCR beta nucleotide sequences per donor were sequenced, and roughly 17% of those sequences were non-productive. What the work shows at the level of the full study, not this receptor alone: The classifier was reported to diagnose cytomegalovirus status with high specificity and sensitivity in both the original cohort and the validation cohort. The study gave a list of under 200 TCR beta chains associated with cytomegalovirus. In a later analysis, TCR association rates were found to vary across HLA loci, with the most associated TCRs seen for DRB1 alleles and the fewest for HLA-C alleles. For the cohort, immune exposure information was limited to CMV serostatus. Several of the top co-occurrence clusters appeared to be linked to parvovirus B19, influenza, CMV and Epstein-Barr virus, according to a later analysis. The 87-base-pair reads could not distinguish some IMGT-functional V segments, including TRBV6-2 and TRBV6-3, so those segments were excluded. In an earlier analysis of some 640 of the donors, most TCR beta V segments were observed in productive rearrangements about 87% or about 30% of the time, broadly matching IMGT annotations. Over 15 rarely observed V segments, including chromosome 9 orphons, were excluded from the earlier analysis of several hundred of the donors because counts were too low. Linkage disequilibrium might explain the correlated functional status among segregating V segments, but an unknown experimental factor could not be excluded. Most TCR sequences were seen in very few donors, while some public TCRs were found in many individuals. In a later analysis, HLA-associated TCR beta chains showed more clonal expansion and lower generation probabilities than non-associated chains that were equally common. The cohort was sequenced for TCR beta chains only, and without alpha or paired-chain data the features that could be detected were limited. Strong co-occurrence of HLA alleles, especially DR and DQ, made assigning TCR associations to individual alleles difficult. The authors suggested that the approach could potentially be generalized to other disease states and immunological phenotypes. In vitro tests confirmed that a few of the cytomegalovirus-associated TCR beta chains recognize cytomegalovirus antigens. V-gene and J-gene trimming of TCR beta chains was associated with a missense DCLRE1C variant in a later genetic analysis, and the association was replicated in an independent cohort. Roughly uniform sequencing depth across donors was assumed in presence/absence analyses, although this assumption may not hold. The sequencing pipeline was judged likely to have produced a cluster of highly shared sequence variants as a technical artifact. A further reported finding was that TCR beta sequences accurately predicted the HLA-A and HLA-B alleles for most subjects in the first cohort. Compared with the approximately 710-donor mean, donors in an Asian-associated ancestry cluster had fewer N-insertions in productive TCRs, according to a later genetic analysis. In a later analysis, most CMV-associated TCR beta chains were found to appear HLA-restricted, with HLA associations seemingly driven largely by CMV exposure. HLA typing was unavailable for some donors at each locus, so association tests used only the typed subset. At a false discovery rate of 0.05, a later analysis linked roughly 17,000 TCR beta sequences to specific HLA alleles.

The cohort comprised 670 or so healthy bone marrow donors. All cohort members were sampled while nominally healthy, although unrecorded immune exposures were likely present. The donor tested CMV seronegative, placing the donor among the 352 seronegative members of the cohort. A peripheral blood sample was collected from each donor, and TCR beta sequencing was performed on peripheral blood mononuclear cells. Genomic DNA was extracted from the blood cell samples with the Qiagen DNeasy Blood Extraction Kit. Library construction relied on the immunoSEQ multiplex PCR assay. For the multiplex PCR, a mixture combining 60 forward primers for TCR Vbeta segments and 13 reverse primers for TCR Jbeta segments was used. A multiplex PCR assay on genomic DNA amplified the CDR3 region of rearranged TCR beta genes. Amplified TCR beta libraries were sequenced as 87-base-pair reads on the Illumina HiSeq System. The published analysis was carried out like this. In a later analysis, tens of millions of unique TCR beta chains were counted across the roughly 700 repertoires, and roughly 10 million of these chains were shared by at least two donors. A nearest-neighbor algorithm error-corrected the raw reads and collapsed the reads into unique sequences, merging closely related sequences to remove PCR and sequencing errors. CDR3 sequences were aligned to IMGT reference sequences to assign V, D and J gene segments. Each retained sequence needed at least a six-nucleotide match to both a V gene segment and a J gene segment. A rearrangement counted as productive if the CDR3 had no stop codons and remained in frame with V and J, and every other rearrangement counted as non-productive. Following IMGT convention, CDR3 was defined as the stretch from the second conserved V-encoded cysteine to the conserved J-encoded phenylalanine. In an earlier analysis of around 570 of the donors, sequences lacking an unambiguous match to a single V gene segment were excluded. In an earlier analysis of approximately 560 of the donors, a V segment was called functional when productive rearrangements were above 56.7%, and segregating when the standard deviation between donors exceeded 5%. A statistical classification framework was built to diagnose cytomegalovirus status from the catalog of TCR beta chain sequences. In a later analysis, V and J genes were assigned by comparing TCR nucleotide sequences against IMGT/GENE-DB human TR gene sequences. Using the TCRdist pipeline, a later analysis assigned CDR3 sequences along with most-parsimonious VDJ recombination scenarios. In a later analysis, every TCR beta chain was defined by the combination of its CDR3 amino acid sequence and its V-gene family, and reads without a unique V-gene family were dropped. A later analysis removed roughly 590 highly shared, low-generation-probability nucleotide sequences to deal with suspected cross-contamination and a sequencing artifact. In a later analysis, a clonal expansion index was calculated for each public chain from normalized within-repertoire ranks of inferred template counts. In a later analysis, generation probabilities were computed using a VDJ recombination model fitted to out-of-frame rearrangements, and the results were checked against IGoR. Hypergeometric tests were used in a later analysis to score TCR-TCR, TCR-HLA and TCR-CMV co-occurrence, with a repertoire-size bias correction applied to the TCR pairs. False discovery rates were estimated in a later analysis by permuting HLA or CMV assignments 20 times. In a later analysis, co-occurring TCRs were grouped using DBSCAN, with TCRdist sequence similarity added in when clustering inside HLA-allele-positive subsets. For co-occurrence clustering, repertoires with fewer than 30,000 or more than 120,000 public chains were excluded, along with roughly 5 repertoires with anomalous nucleotide sharing. Sourced from immuneACCESS, this table was stored by TCRdb with only in-frame sequences that have V and J called. A share of the clones is absent; for the studies checked, an unresolved V gene accounts for under half, and the remainder has no known explanation. That table is the source of V, J and clone size, and D and trimming were worked out from the DNA. The sample profile shows 150,000 to 200,000 clones; about 59% of them were found once. Of the sample, over 2.5% falls within the top ten clones.

The junction carries 15 bases between V and J, which are trimmed by 6 bases and 3 bases respectively. The CDR3 runs 15 residues from the cysteine to the phenylalanine. The sequence is cut down to CDR3 DNA, 45 bases in frame from base 1. CDR1 and CDR2, per the germline V gene (reference sequence), are MNHEY and SMNVEV. The receptor was isolated from a middle-aged man in good health and CMV-seronegative. Input material: PBMCs. This receptor chain uses TRBV27 and TRBJ2-1; TRBD2 is possibly the D segment (5 matching bases). The CDR3 region reads CASSVWGENYNEQFF. The sequence in DNA is TGTGCCAGCAGCGTATGGGGAGAAAACTACAATGAGCAGTTCTTC.